The entry below gives a single TCR beta chain sequence along with its context. The data were produced by immunoSEQ multiplex PCR, yet TCRdb's version contains in-frame clones alone and is incomplete. The sample has 90,000 to 140,000 clones; roughly 89% are singletons. These data come from a study of T cell responses to AZD1222 COVID-19 vaccine. This CDR3 has 14 amino acids. CDR1 and CDR2 from the germline V gene are MNHEY and SVGEGT. The V and J ends lost 6 bases and 12 bases, in that order; junction bases with no gene match: 13. The sequence was collected from an adult who received the AZD1222 COVID-19 vaccine. The starting material was peripheral blood, obtained 28 days after the second AZD1222 dose. The rearrangement links TRBV6-2 or TRBV6-3 to TRBJ2-1; the match to TRBD2 covers 8 bases. The CDR3 nucleotides read TGTGCCAGCAGCCAACCGGGACTAGTTCAATGGCAGTTCTTC. Translation gives CASSQPGLVQWQFF.